The 12 T cell receptor beta chains in this list originate from one sample, sequenced in a study of beta chain features in type 1 diabetes. Their cognate antigens are unknown. Study-wide results and caveats: Shorter TCRB CDR3s, moderately but significantly so, marked every one of the four CD4+ subsets in Type 1 diabetes patients.

Reverse transcribing all isolated RNA meant expressed TCRB transcripts were sequenced. The repertoire was sequenced with immunoSEQ multiplex PCR; TCRdb's copy has only in-frame clones and lacks some. This table has about 640,000 clones, around 12% appearing once. Material for sequencing was naive CD4+ T cells from blood. These receptors all stem from a man younger than 40 with type 1 diabetes.

CDR3 residues: CASSSRRRGTEAFF. The CDR3 coding sequence is TGTGCCAGCAGCTCTCGGCGCAGGGGCACTGAAGCTTTCTTT. V gene TRBV7-8 combines with J gene TRBJ1-1; D perhaps matches TRBD1 (6 bases). CDR3 length equals 14 residues. Looked up from germline, CDR1 is SGHVS and CDR2 is FQNEAQ. Trimming removed 4 bases at V and 4 bases at J, with 13 bases between.

Only a few counts were recorded for this clone. The gene calls are TRBV6-5 and TRBJ1-3; D is undetermined. Per the germline V gene, CDR1 is MNHEY and CDR2 is SVGAGI. With 0 bases removed from V and 0 bases from J, the gap between germline ends came to 6 bases. This CDR3 contains 15 residues. The CDR3 loop reads CASSYSRDSGNTIYF. CDR3 nucleotides: TGTGCCAGCAGTTACTCTAGGGACTCTGGAAACACCATATATTTT.

The V call is TRBV5-8, the J call TRBJ1-6; unclear D gene. Germline CDR1 reads SGHTS; CDR2 reads YDEGEE. This CDR3 is built from 13 residues. Trimming took off 0 bases at V and 7 bases at J, with 5 bases between the two ends. The CDR3 here is CASSLDGNSPLHF. CDR3 DNA: TGTGCCAGCAGCTTGGACGGGAATTCACCCCTCCACTTT.

The chain links TRBV2 to TRBJ1-1; 9 bases agree with TRBD1. The CDR3 is made up of 14 amino acids. Germline values: CDR1 SNHLY, CDR2 FYNNEI. Germline trimming cut 4 bases from V and 3 bases from J; bases unmatched to any gene: 3. The CDR3 protein is CASSVWTGDTEAFF. CDR3 nucleotides: TGTGCCAGCAGTGTCTGGACAGGGGACACTGAAGCTTTCTTT.

This chain connects TRBV2 to TRBJ2-7, with D perhaps TRBD2 (6 bases). The length of the CDR3 is 14 residues. CDR1 is SNHLY, CDR2 FYNNEI, per germline. The V and J ends lost 4 bases and 7 bases respectively, with 17 bases between them. Here the CDR3 DNA reads TGTGCCAGCAGTGTGGCGGGGTCCGTGGGGGAGCAGTACTTC. Translation: CASSVAGSVGEQYF.

This clone was seen only a few times. The same CDR3 is also encoded by other DNA sequences in this sample. The CDR3 sequence is CAWSTRGDQPQHF. CDR3 in DNA: TGTGCCTGGAGTACCCGGGGGGATCAGCCCCAGCATTTT. The J gene is TRBJ1-5, the V gene TRBV30; TRBD1 might be the D (5 bases). CDR1 GTSNPN and CDR2 SVGIG come from the germline V gene (reference sequence). Trimming took 2 bases from V and 5 from J, leaving 10 bases between them. This CDR3 has 13 amino acids.

This clone was detected a few times. This chain links TRBV29-1 with TRBJ1-4, with no clear D. Looked up from germline, CDR1 is SQVTM and CDR2 is ANQGSEA. The CDR3 is 12 residues long. V was trimmed by 1 base and J by 8 bases, leaving 8 bases between them. The CDR3 spells CSVEGPSEKLFF. The CDR3 DNA sequence: TGCAGCGTTGAAGGACCGTCGGAAAAACTGTTTTTT.

This clone was picked up a small number of times. J is TRBJ2-6 and V is TRBV2; 7 positions match TRBD1. V lost 0 bases and J lost 2; bases outside the gene matches: 1. This CDR3 has 16 amino acids. Germline CDR1 is SNHLY and CDR2 is FYNNEI. CDR3 coding DNA: TGTGCCAGCAGTGAAGCGAGGGGGCCTGGGGCCAACGTCCTGACTTTC. Its translation is CASSEARGPGANVLTF.

V and J are TRBV9 and TRBJ2-5; 13 bases fit TRBD2. Germline V gene sequence: CDR1 SGDLS, CDR2 YYNGEE. Trimming took 4 bases from V and 3 from J; bases not matched to a gene: 3. The CDR3 is 15 amino acids. The CDR3 nucleotides read TGTGCCAGCAGCCACGGGACTAGCGGGGAAGAGACCCAGTACTTC. Amino acids: CASSHGTSGEETQYF.

The chain couples TRBV5-4 to TRBJ2-3; TRBD1 might be the D (6 bases). In germline, CDR1 is SGHNT, CDR2 YYREEE (reference sequence). V was cut by 0 bases and J by 2 bases, with 13 bases left in between. The CDR3 spans 16 residues. CDR3 residues: CASSLEGTRATDTQYF. DNA for the CDR3: TGTGCCAGCAGCTTGGAGGGGACACGAGCCACAGATACGCAGTATTTT.

This clone was detected only a few times. In DNA form, the CDR3 reads TGTGCCAGCAGCCTAAAGACTCCCACCTACGAGCAGTACTTC. It yields the protein CASSLKTPTYEQYF. This chain connects TRBV5-6 to TRBJ2-7; D gene unclear. The germline V gene encodes CDR1 SGHDT and CDR2 YYEEEE. V lost 4 bases and J 2 bases, leaving 13 bases between the germline ends. CDR3 length: 14 residues.

This clone was picked up a small number of times. The V and J genes are TRBV2 and TRBJ2-3, with D perhaps being TRBD1 or TRBD2 (7 bases each). V lost 8 bases and J 6 bases, leaving 18 bases between the germline ends. This CDR3 is 14 amino acids long. Germline CDR1 reads SNHLY; CDR2 reads FYNNEI. CDR3 nucleotides: TGTGCCAGCTCCTTATGGGAGGGGGCGGATACGCAGTATTTT. Translating gives CASSLWEGADTQYF.